The present TCR beta chain was sequenced within a study of control samples from healthy donors and cancer patients. Produced via immunoSEQ multiplex PCR; TCRdb's table is partial and in-frame only. This sample's table reports roughly 200,000 clones. V was shortened by 11 bases and J by 5 bases, with 15 bases between the two germline ends. This CDR3 has 12 amino acids. CDR1 is MNHEY, CDR2 SMNVEV, per germline (reference sequence). The sample comprised blood. The clonotype was recovered from a woman aged 25 to 39 in good health. The rearrangement joins TRBV27 to TRBJ2-5; no clear D gene. The DNA for the CDR3 is TGTGCCTTTGAAGGAGTGAGGGAGACCCAGTACTTC. Translated: CAFEGVRETQYF.